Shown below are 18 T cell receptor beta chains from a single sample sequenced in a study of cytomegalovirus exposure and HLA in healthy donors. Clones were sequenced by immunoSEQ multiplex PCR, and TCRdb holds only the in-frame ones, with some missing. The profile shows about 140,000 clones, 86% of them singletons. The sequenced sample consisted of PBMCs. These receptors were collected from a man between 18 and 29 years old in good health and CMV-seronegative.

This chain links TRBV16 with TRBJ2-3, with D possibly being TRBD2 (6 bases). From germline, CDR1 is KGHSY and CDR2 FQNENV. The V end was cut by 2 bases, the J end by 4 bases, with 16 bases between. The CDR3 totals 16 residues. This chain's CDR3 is CASSQGYGRSSDTQYF. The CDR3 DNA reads TGTGCCAGCAGCCAAGGGTACGGGAGATCATCAGATACGCAGTATTTT.

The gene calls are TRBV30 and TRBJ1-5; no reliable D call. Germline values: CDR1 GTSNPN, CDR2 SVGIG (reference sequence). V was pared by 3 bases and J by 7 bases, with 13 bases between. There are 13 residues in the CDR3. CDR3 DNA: TGTGCCTGGAGCATCGGGTATCGGCAGCCCCAGCATTTT. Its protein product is CAWSIGYRQPQHF.

The CDR3, as DNA: TGTGCCAGCAGCCCTAGGGTGTTTTTGGTAGCGGTTAAGAGCAATGAGCAGTTCTTC. Translating gives CASSPRVFLVAVKSNEQFF. V and J are TRBV7-2 and TRBJ2-1; D might be TRBD2 (6 bases). Trimming cost V 5 bases and J 6 bases, with 29 bases left between them. In germline, CDR1 is SGHTA, CDR2 FQGNSA. This CDR3 has 19 amino acids.

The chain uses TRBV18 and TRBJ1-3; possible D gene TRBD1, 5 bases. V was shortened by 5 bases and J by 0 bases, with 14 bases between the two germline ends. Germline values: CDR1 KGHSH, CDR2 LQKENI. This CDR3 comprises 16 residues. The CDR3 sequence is CASSRTEGSSGNTIYF. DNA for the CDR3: TGTGCCAGCTCAAGGACGGAGGGGAGCTCTGGAAACACCATATATTTT.

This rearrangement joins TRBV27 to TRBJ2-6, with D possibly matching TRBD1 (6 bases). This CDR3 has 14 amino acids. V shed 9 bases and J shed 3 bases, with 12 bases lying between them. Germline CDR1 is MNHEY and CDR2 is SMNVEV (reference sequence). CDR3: CASTGSDGANVLTF. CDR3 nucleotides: TGTGCCAGTACAGGGTCGGATGGGGCCAACGTCCTGACTTTC.

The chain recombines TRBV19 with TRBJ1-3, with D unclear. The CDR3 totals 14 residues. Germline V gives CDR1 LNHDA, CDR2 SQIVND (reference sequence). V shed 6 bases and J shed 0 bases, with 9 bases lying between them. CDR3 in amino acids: CASRGGSSGNTIYF. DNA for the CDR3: TGTGCCAGTAGAGGAGGGTCCTCTGGAAACACCATATATTTT.

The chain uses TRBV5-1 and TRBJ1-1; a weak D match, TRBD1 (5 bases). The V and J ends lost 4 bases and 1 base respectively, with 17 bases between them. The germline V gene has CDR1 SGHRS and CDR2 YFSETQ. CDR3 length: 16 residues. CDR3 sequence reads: CASSQDPGLQNTEAFF. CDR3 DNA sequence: TGCGCCAGCAGCCAGGACCCGGGACTCCAGAACACTGAAGCTTTCTTT.

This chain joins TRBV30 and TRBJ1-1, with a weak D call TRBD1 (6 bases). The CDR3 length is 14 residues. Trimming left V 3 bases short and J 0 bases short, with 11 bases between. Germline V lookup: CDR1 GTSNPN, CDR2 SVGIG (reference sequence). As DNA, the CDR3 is TGTGCCTGGAGCACAGGGCCTTTGAACACTGAAGCTTTCTTT. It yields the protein CAWSTGPLNTEAFF.

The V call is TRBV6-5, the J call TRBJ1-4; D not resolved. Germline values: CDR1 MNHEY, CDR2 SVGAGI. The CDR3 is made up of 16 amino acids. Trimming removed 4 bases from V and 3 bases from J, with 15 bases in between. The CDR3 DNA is TGTGCCAGCAGTTCTCGAAGTGGAGCCGCTAATGAAAAACTGTTTTTT. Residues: CASSSRSGAANEKLFF.

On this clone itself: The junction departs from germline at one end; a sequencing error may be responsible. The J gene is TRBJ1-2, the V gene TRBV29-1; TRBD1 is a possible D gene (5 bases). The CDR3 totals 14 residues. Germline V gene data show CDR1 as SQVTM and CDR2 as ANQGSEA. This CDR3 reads CSVEGRGQNYGHTF. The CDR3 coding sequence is TGCAGCGTTGAAGGAAGGGGCCAGAACTATGGCCACACCTTC.

CDR3 residues: CASSLGSSSYNEQFF. The CDR3 nucleotides are TGTGCCAGCAGCTTGGGGAGTAGCTCCTACAATGAGCAGTTCTTC. The chain joins TRBV5-5 to TRBJ2-1, with D hard to call. CDR1 is SGHKS, CDR2 YYEKEE, per germline (reference sequence). V was clipped by 0 bases and J by 0 bases, with 7 bases between them. This CDR3 has 15 amino acids. Full variable domain (missing parts from reference TRBV5-5 and TRBJ2-1): DAGVTQSPTHLIKTRGQQVTLRCSPISGHKSVSWYQQVLGQGPQFIFQYYEKEERGRGNFPDRFSARQFPNYSSELNVNALLLGDSALYLCASSLGSSSYNEQFFGPGTRLTVL.

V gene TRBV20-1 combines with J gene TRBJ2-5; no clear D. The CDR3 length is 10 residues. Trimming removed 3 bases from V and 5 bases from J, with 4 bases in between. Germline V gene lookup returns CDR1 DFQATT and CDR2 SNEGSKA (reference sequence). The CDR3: CSARTETQYF. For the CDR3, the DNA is TGCAGTGCTAGGACTGAGACCCAGTACTTC.

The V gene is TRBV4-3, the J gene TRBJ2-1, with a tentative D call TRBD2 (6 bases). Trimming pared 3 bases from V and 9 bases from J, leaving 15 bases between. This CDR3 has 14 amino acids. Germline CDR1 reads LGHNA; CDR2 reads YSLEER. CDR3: CASSQRTAGGEQFF. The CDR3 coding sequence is TGCGCCAGCAGCCAGCGGACGGCCGGGGGTGAGCAGTTCTTC.

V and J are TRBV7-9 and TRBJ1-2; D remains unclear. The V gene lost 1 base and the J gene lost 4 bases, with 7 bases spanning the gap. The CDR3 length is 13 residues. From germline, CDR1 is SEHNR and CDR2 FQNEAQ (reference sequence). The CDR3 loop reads CASSLDSLYGYTF. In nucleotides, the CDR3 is TGTGCCAGCAGCTTAGACAGCCTCTATGGCTACACCTTC.

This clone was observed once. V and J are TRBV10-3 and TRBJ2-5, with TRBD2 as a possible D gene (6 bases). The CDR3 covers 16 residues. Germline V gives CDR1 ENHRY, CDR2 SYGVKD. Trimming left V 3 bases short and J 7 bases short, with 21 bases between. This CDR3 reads CAISESAWTNPGTQYF. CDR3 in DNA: TGTGCCATCAGTGAATCCGCTTGGACTAACCCCGGGACCCAGTACTTC.

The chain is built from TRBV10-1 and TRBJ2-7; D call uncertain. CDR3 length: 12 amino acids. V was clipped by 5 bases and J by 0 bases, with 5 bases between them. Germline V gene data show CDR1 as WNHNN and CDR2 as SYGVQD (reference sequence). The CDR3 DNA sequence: TGCGCCAGCAGTTACAGCTCCTACGAGCAGTACTTC. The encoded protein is CASSYSSYEQYF.

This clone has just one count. CDR3 in DNA: TGTGCCACCAGTAGTGGAGTCTTCTCCTACAATGAGCAGTTCTTC. Encoded protein: CATSSGVFSYNEQFF. The gene calls are TRBV19 and TRBJ2-1; D gene unclear. CDR1 is LNHDA and CDR2 is SQIVND in the germline V gene (reference sequence). The length of the CDR3 is 15 residues. Trimming cost V 10 bases and J 0 bases, with 16 bases left between them. Full variable domain (missing parts from reference TRBV19 and TRBJ2-1): DGGITQSPKYLFRKEGQNVTLSCEQNLNHDAMYWYRQDPGQGLRLIYYSQIVNDFQKGDIAEGYSVSREKKESFPLTVTSAQKNPTAFYLCATSSGVFSYNEQFFGPGTRLTVL.

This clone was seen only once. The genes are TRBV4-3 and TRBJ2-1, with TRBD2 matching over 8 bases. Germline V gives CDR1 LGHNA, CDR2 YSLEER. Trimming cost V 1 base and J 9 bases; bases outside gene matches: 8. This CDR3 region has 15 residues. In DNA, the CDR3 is TGCGCCAGCAGCCAAGTCAGCGGGAGCAGCCGTGAGCAGTTCTTC. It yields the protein CASSQVSGSSREQFF.